These 29 T cell receptor beta chains share one sample of origin, sequenced in a study of CD8 T cells in Susac syndrome. A quantity of about 0.45 to 1 ug RNA underwent reverse transcription using random hexamers. TCRdb re-called the immunoSEQ multiplex PCR reads with MiXCR, one entry per CDR3 protein. The sample has some 170,000 distinct CDR3 sequences; about 95% are singletons. Sequences were obtained from CD4+ T cells from PBMCs. The receptors originated from a human donor in good health.

CDR3 amino acids: CASSLAGLAGGHEQYF. CDR3 coding DNA: TGTGCCAGCAGCTTGGCAGGCCTAGCGGGAGGCCACGAGCAGTACTTC. The chain links TRBV5-4 to TRBJ2-7; 11 nucleotides line up with TRBD2. Unmatched junction bases numbered 7, after V lost 0 bases and J lost 5 bases. This CDR3 has 16 amino acids. The germline gives CDR1 SGHNT, CDR2 YYREEE (reference sequence).

In its sample, this clonotype was seen once. This chain joins TRBV20-1 and TRBJ2-3; 12 bases fit TRBD2. CDR3 length: 18 amino acids. The V gene's germline CDR1 is DFQATT and CDR2 SNEGSKA (reference sequence). V lost 1 base, J lost 6 bases, and 14 bases stayed unmatched. CDR3 residues: CSARGTRKGTSGSDTQYF. In DNA, the CDR3 is TGCAGTGCTAGAGGCACGAGAAAAGGGACTAGCGGGTCGGATACGCAGTATTTT.

The V and J genes are TRBV29-1 and TRBJ2-1, with TRBD2 identical over 7 bases. CDR1 and CDR2 from the germline V gene are SQVTM and ANQGSEA. V lost 7 bases and J lost 4; bases outside the gene matches: 13. The CDR3 is 15 amino acids. The CDR3, as DNA: TGCAGCGGGGGGGGTCGGCTAGCGCCGTACAATGAGCAGTTCTTC. This sequence encodes CSGGGRLAPYNEQFF.

The rearrangement links TRBV29-1 to TRBJ2-1, with 8 bases fitting TRBD1. The V and J ends lost 7 bases and 6 bases, in that order; junction bases with no gene match: 11. CDR1 and CDR2 from the germline V gene are SQVTM and ANQGSEA. The CDR3 has 14 residues. The CDR3 protein is CSGVIRDRPNEQFF. Written as DNA, the CDR3 is TGCAGCGGGGTAATCCGGGACAGGCCCAATGAGCAGTTCTTC.

The chain uses TRBV7-9 and TRBJ2-5; D possibly matches TRBD1 or TRBD2 (5 bases each). CDR3 length: 16 residues. Looked up from germline, CDR1 is SEHNR and CDR2 is FQNEAQ (reference sequence). Trimming took 1 base from V and 2 from J, leaving 14 bases between them. CDR3 in amino acids: CASSLGSGPAQETQYF. CDR3 DNA sequence: TGTGCCAGCAGCTTAGGCTCGGGACCGGCTCAAGAGACCCAGTACTTC. Filled out from reference TRBV7-9 and TRBJ2-5, the complete variable domain reads DTGVSQNPRHKITKRGQNVTFRCDPISEHNRLYWYRQTLGQGPEFLTYFQNEAQLEKSRLLSDRFSAERPKGSFSTLEIQRTEQGDSAMYLCASSLGSGPAQETQYFGPGTRLLVL.

The J gene is TRBJ1-1, the V gene TRBV12-3 or TRBV12-4; 7 bases line up with TRBD1. There are 14 residues in the CDR3. Trimming removed 1 base from V and 2 bases from J; junction bases left unmatched: 1. CDR3 residues: CASSLDRGNTEAFF. The CDR3 region has the DNA TGTGCCAGCAGTTTAGACAGGGGAAACACTGAAGCTTTCTTT.

The genes are TRBV2 and TRBJ2-1, with 13 bases identical to TRBD2. The V and J ends lost 5 bases and 9 bases, in that order; junction bases with no gene match: 4. CDR1 and CDR2 (germline): SNHLY, FYNNEI. This CDR3 region has 14 residues. CDR3 in DNA: TGTGCCAGCAGTTCGACTAGCGGGAGGTCTGAGCAGTTCTTC. Translation gives CASSSTSGRSEQFF.

The chain links TRBV24-1 to TRBJ2-1; tentatively, D is TRBD2 (5 bases). Germline V gives CDR1 KGHDR, CDR2 SFDVKD. V dropped 4 bases and J dropped 2 bases, with 11 bases sitting between them. This CDR3 has 15 residues. The CDR3 nucleotides read TGTGCCACCAGTGACCGGACTCCACCCTACAATGAGCAGTTCTTC. It is translated as CATSDRTPPYNEQFF.

This chain joins TRBV4-3 and TRBJ2-7; TRBD2 aligns across 9 bases. Losses at the gene ends were 6 bases for V and 6 bases for J; bases not matched to a gene: 12. Germline V lookup: CDR1 LGHNA, CDR2 YSLEER. CDR3 length: 15 residues. CDR3 amino acids: CASSRVGGREVEQYF. CDR3 in DNA: TGCGCCAGCAGTCGAGTTGGCGGGAGGGAGGTCGAGCAGTACTTC.

The chain recombines TRBV20-1 with TRBJ2-1; 12 nucleotides agree with TRBD2. From germline, CDR1 is DFQATT and CDR2 SNEGSKA (reference sequence). The ends lost 4 bases at V and 7 bases at J; junction bases unmatched: 5. CDR3 length: 14 amino acids. The CDR3 region is CSATKGLAGNEQFF. The CDR3 nucleotides read TGCAGTGCTACGAAAGGACTAGCGGGGAATGAGCAGTTCTTC.

A single count supports this clonotype. The rearrangement uses TRBV12-3 or TRBV12-4 and TRBJ2-3; possibly TRBD1 for D (7 bases). The CDR3 has 15 amino acids. V was trimmed by 5 bases and J by 2 bases, leaving 14 bases between them. The CDR3 DNA reads TGTGCCAGCAGTCCCCAGGGGGGCCCCACAGATACGCAGTATTTT. Amino acids: CASSPQGGPTDTQYF.

The chain has TRBV7-7 and TRBJ2-6; TRBD2 matches at 14 bases. The ends lost 7 bases at V and 4 bases at J; junction bases unmatched: 9. This CDR3 has 18 amino acids. CDR1 and CDR2 from the germline V gene are SSHAT and FNYEAQ (reference sequence). CDR3 DNA sequence: TGTGCCAGCACCCAGACTAGCGGGAGGGCCGCGGGGGCCAACGTCCTGACTTTC. This sequence encodes CASTQTSGRAAGANVLTF. The full variable domain, completed using reference TRBV7-7 and TRBJ2-6, is GAGVSQSPRYKVTKRGQDVTLRCDPISSHATLYWYQQALGQGPEFLTYFNYEAQPDKSGLPSDRFSAERPEGSISTLTIQRTEQRDSAMYRCASTQTSGRAAGANVLTFGAGSRLTVL.

The chain recombines TRBV3-1 with TRBJ1-5; 7 nucleotides agree with TRBD1. The CDR3 covers 14 residues. Germline trimming cut 3 bases from V and 5 bases from J; bases unmatched to any gene: 4. The germline V gene encodes CDR1 LGHDT and CDR2 YNNKEL (reference sequence). CDR3 nucleotide sequence: TGTGCCAGCAGCCACCGACAGGGTGATCAGCCCCAGCATTTT. Translated, it gives CASSHRQGDQPQHF.

For the CDR3, the DNA is TGTGCCAGCAGCCCGGACAGGGTGATCTCCTACGAGCAGTACTTC. Translated, it gives CASSPDRVISYEQYF. The genes are TRBV6-6 and TRBJ2-7; 8 nucleotides agree with TRBD1. Germline V gene data show CDR1 as MNHNY and CDR2 as SVGAGI (reference sequence). J gave up 0 bases and V 6 bases, and 7 bases lay outside the gene matches. The CDR3 sequence is 15 residues long.

This clonotype has just one count. The chain uses TRBV5-1 and TRBJ2-1; 9 bases fit TRBD1. Trimming removed 4 bases from V and 2 bases from J; junction bases left unmatched: 4. Looked up from germline, CDR1 is SGHRS and CDR2 is YFSETQ. This CDR3 contains 15 residues. The CDR3 bases are TGCGCCAGCAGCCGGGGACAGGGACCCTACAATGAGCAGTTCTTC. The encoded protein is CASSRGQGPYNEQFF.

The chain has TRBV29-1 and TRBJ1-5, with no clear D. The CDR3 covers 14 residues. V lost 6 bases and J 7 bases, leaving 19 bases between the germline ends. Germline CDR1 is SQVTM and CDR2 is ANQGSEA. The chain's CDR3 is CSVATGNGLQPQHF. CDR3 DNA: TGCAGCGTAGCAACCGGGAACGGGCTCCAGCCCCAGCATTTT.

V gene TRBV7-9 combines with J gene TRBJ1-5; D call uncertain. V was trimmed by 1 base and J by 4 bases, leaving 5 bases between them. This CDR3 has 13 amino acids. Germline lookup yields CDR1 SEHNR and CDR2 FQNEAQ (reference sequence). The CDR3 DNA sequence: TGTGCCAGCAGCTTAGTCCCGAATCAGCCCCAGCATTTT. This codes for CASSLVPNQPQHF.

The chain has TRBV23-1 and TRBJ1-2; D unresolved. TRBV23-1 is an open reading frame whose function is uncertain. Trimming cost V 2 bases and J 3 bases, with 4 bases left between them. This CDR3 is built from 12 residues. CDR3 sequence (DNA): TGCGCCAGCAGTCAAGCGGACTATGGCTACACCTTC. Translation gives CASSQADYGYTF.

This chain links TRBV6-5 with TRBJ2-5; 12 bases agree with TRBD2. This CDR3 spans 15 amino acids. Trimming removed 7 bases from V and 5 bases from J; junction bases left unmatched: 8. CDR1 MNHEY and CDR2 SVGAGI come from the germline V gene. The CDR3 DNA reads as TGTGCCAGCACCTCGACTAGCGGGAGAGAGGAGACCCAGTACTTC. This sequence encodes CASTSTSGREETQYF.

The J gene is TRBJ2-7, the V gene TRBV20-1; D perhaps matches TRBD1 (6 bases). CDR3 size: 12 residues. Trimming removed 1 base at V and 6 bases at J, with 10 bases between. Germline V CDR1 and CDR2: DFQATT, SNEGSKA (reference sequence). In DNA, the CDR3 is TGCAGTGCTAGAGGTCTACAGGGCGAGCAGTACTTC. Protein product: CSARGLQGEQYF.

V is TRBV11-1 and J is TRBJ2-6; 12 bases fit TRBD2. Germline V lookup: CDR1 SGHAT, CDR2 FQDESV (reference sequence). The length of the CDR3 is 23 residues. V lost 2 bases to trimming and J lost 3 bases; unmatched junction nucleotides: 20. In nucleotides, the CDR3 is TGTGCCAGCAGCTTATTCAGCGGGGGGCCGACTAGCGGGAGTGGAGATGGGGCCAACGTCCTGACTTTC. Protein: CASSLFSGGPTSGSGDGANVLTF.

V and J are TRBV7-8 and TRBJ2-1; D is undetermined. The germline V gene has CDR1 SGHVS and CDR2 FQNEAQ. Trimming left V 4 bases short and J 1 base short, with 11 bases between. This CDR3 is built from 15 residues. The CDR3 DNA is TGTGCCAGCAGCTCTTGGAGATCTTCCTACAATGAGCAGTTCTTC. As protein: CASSSWRSSYNEQFF.

The rearrangement uses TRBV3-1 and TRBJ2-1, with D tentatively TRBD1 (6 bases). Germline V gives CDR1 LGHDT, CDR2 YNNKEL (reference sequence). The V end lost 8 bases, the J end lost 3 bases, and 17 bases lay between the germline ends. The CDR3 loop spans 15 amino acids. This CDR3 is CASSDGTGNYNEQFF. The CDR3 DNA reads TGTGCCAGCTCAGACGGCACAGGGAACTACAATGAGCAGTTCTTC.

This chain links TRBV13 with TRBJ2-1; no clear D gene. CDR3 length: 13 residues. V was clipped by 7 bases and J by 6 bases, with 13 bases between them. Germline V gene lookup returns CDR1 PRHDT and CDR2 FYEKMQ (reference sequence). The CDR3 DNA reads TGTGCCAGCACCACCACCGGCGGCAATGAGCAGTTCTTC. Translating it yields CASTTTGGNEQFF.

The chain uses TRBV7-9 and TRBJ2-5; no clear D gene. Per germline, CDR1 SEHNR and CDR2 FQNEAQ (reference sequence). Trimming left V 5 bases short and J 6 bases short, with 19 bases between. CDR3 length equals 15 residues. CDR3 in DNA: TGTGCCAGCAGCAACTCCCCGGCGGTTGTCAAGACCCAGTACTTC. Its protein product is CASSNSPAVVKTQYF.

This rearrangement joins TRBV5-4 to TRBJ2-5; tentatively, D is TRBD2 (5 bases). Germline CDR1 SGHNT, CDR2 YYREEE (reference sequence). Between the trimmed V and J ends, which lost 0 bases and 3 bases, there was a span of 12 bases. The CDR3 is 15 amino acids. This CDR3 reads CASSLDPRGEETQYF. The CDR3, as DNA: TGTGCCAGCAGCTTGGACCCCCGGGGAGAAGAGACCCAGTACTTC.

The chain joins TRBV6-2 or TRBV6-3 to TRBJ2-7; the match to TRBD2 covers 8 bases. Germline V gene lookup returns CDR1 MNHEY and CDR2 SVGEGT. The CDR3 is made up of 13 amino acids. J lost 6 bases, V lost 6 bases, and 7 bases had no gene match. For the CDR3, the DNA is TGTGCCAGCAGCACCAGGCGGGAGGCCGAGCAGTACTTC. It yields the protein CASSTRREAEQYF.

The chain employs TRBV20-1 and TRBJ2-1; 10 nucleotides agree with TRBD2. V lost 6 bases to trimming and J lost 9 bases; unmatched junction nucleotides: 14. This CDR3 is built from 15 residues. Germline V gene lookup returns CDR1 DFQATT and CDR2 SNEGSKA (reference sequence). The CDR3 DNA is TGCAGTGCCCCGACTAGCGGGCGTGGGGACGGTGAGCAGTTCTTC. Protein: CSAPTSGRGDGEQFF.

The chain is built from TRBV14 and TRBJ2-1; a possible D gene is TRBD2 (6 bases). Looked up from germline, CDR1 is SGHDN and CDR2 is FVKESK. The V and J ends lost 5 bases and 0 bases respectively, with 11 bases between them. The CDR3 length is 15 residues. The CDR3 loop is CASSWYGSSYNEQFF. CDR3 nucleotide sequence: TGTGCCAGCAGCTGGTACGGGAGCTCCTACAATGAGCAGTTCTTC.